A selection of T cell receptor beta chains follows, all from one sample in a study of breast tumors, draining lymph nodes, adjacent tissues. TCRdb analysed the multiplex PCR reads with MiXCR anew, one entry per CDR3 protein. Here the sample spans 250,000 or so distinct CDR3 sequences, around 30% being singletons. Sequencing was performed on axillary lymph node tissue. Receptors were obtained from a female donor with breast cancer. Some clones in this sample may be carry-over from other donors' samples. Both conserved end residues are part of each CDR3. D genes are given only for firm matches. Part of the rows lack a size; the others show once, few, many or a class for expanded clones.

j_call d_call v_call clone_size cdr3_aa cdr3_nt
TRBJ2-3 TRBD1 TRBV11-2 many CASSRQGGITDTQYF TGTGCCAGCAGCCGACAGGGGGGAATCACAGATACGCAGTATTTT
TRBJ2-7 NA TRBV18 NA CASSISQGQSYEQYF TGTGCCAGCTCAATATCCCAGGGACAATCCTACGAGCAGTACTTC
TRBJ2-7 NA TRBV7-9 many CASSLGNGPGEQYF TGTGCCAGCAGCTTAGGGAACGGTCCGGGCGAGCAGTACTTC
TRBJ1-2 TRBD1 TRBV7-2 many CASSLRTGADYGYPF TGTGCCAGCAGTTTACGGACAGGGGCGGACTATGGCTACCCCTTC
TRBJ2-1 NA TRBV20-1 many CSTLVYNEQFF TGCAGTACTCTAGTTTACAATGAGCAGTTCTTC
TRBJ1-6 TRBD1 TRBV30 NA CAWGGGQPNNSPLHF TGTGCCTGGGGGGGGGGACAGCCTAATAATTCACCCCTCCACTTT
TRBJ2-1 TRBD2 TRBV27 NA CASRARTTSGFDEQFF TGTGCCAGCAGGGCACGAACGACTAGCGGGTTTGATGAGCAGTTCTTC
TRBJ1-6 NA TRBV7-9 NA CASSSGRVDDSPLHF TGTGCCAGCAGCTCGGGCAGGGTGGATGATTCACCCCTCCACTTT
TRBJ1-1 TRBD1 TRBV13 NA CASREDRARTEAFF TGTGCCAGCAGGGAGGACAGGGCGCGGACTGAAGCTTTCTTT
TRBJ1-5 NA TRBV7-9 many CASSLAANQPQHF TGTGCCAGCAGCTTAGCAGCCAATCAGCCCCAGCATTTT
TRBJ2-3 TRBD2 TRBV11-2 many CASSSRREGTDTQYF TGTGCCAGCAGCTCCCGGCGGGAGGGAACAGATACGCAGTATTTT
TRBJ2-1 NA TRBV6-2/TRBV6-3 few CASSYTRSYNEQFF TGTGCCAGCAGTTACACGCGCTCCTACAATGAGCAGTTCTTC
TRBJ1-4 NA TRBV24-1 NA CATHTPATNEKLFF TGTGCCACCCACACTCCTGCAACTAATGAAAAACTGTTTTTT
TRBJ2-3 TRBD1 TRBV27 NA CASSLDRGGVDTQYF TGTGCCAGCAGTTTAGACAGGGGCGGGGTGGATACGCAGTATTTT
TRBJ2-7 NA TRBV7-9 many CASSLGLALNSYEQYF TGTGCCAGCAGCTTAGGGCTAGCGCTAAACTCCTACGAGCAGTACTTC
TRBJ2-2 NA TRBV5-4 few CASSLPMALSGELFF TGTGCCAGCAGCCTCCCCATGGCCCTCTCCGGGGAGCTGTTTTTT
TRBJ2-7 TRBD2 TRBV20-1 many CSASPGGFYEQYF TGCAGTGCTAGCCCGGGAGGGTTCTACGAGCAGTACTTC
TRBJ2-2 NA TRBV6-5 many CASRGRGRANTGELFF TGTGCCAGCAGGGGCAGGGGTAGAGCGAACACCGGGGAGCTGTTTTTT
TRBJ1-2 TRBD1 TRBV27 NA CASKPQARDRAYGYTF TGTGCCAGCAAACCCCAGGCCCGGGACAGGGCCTATGGCTACACCTTC